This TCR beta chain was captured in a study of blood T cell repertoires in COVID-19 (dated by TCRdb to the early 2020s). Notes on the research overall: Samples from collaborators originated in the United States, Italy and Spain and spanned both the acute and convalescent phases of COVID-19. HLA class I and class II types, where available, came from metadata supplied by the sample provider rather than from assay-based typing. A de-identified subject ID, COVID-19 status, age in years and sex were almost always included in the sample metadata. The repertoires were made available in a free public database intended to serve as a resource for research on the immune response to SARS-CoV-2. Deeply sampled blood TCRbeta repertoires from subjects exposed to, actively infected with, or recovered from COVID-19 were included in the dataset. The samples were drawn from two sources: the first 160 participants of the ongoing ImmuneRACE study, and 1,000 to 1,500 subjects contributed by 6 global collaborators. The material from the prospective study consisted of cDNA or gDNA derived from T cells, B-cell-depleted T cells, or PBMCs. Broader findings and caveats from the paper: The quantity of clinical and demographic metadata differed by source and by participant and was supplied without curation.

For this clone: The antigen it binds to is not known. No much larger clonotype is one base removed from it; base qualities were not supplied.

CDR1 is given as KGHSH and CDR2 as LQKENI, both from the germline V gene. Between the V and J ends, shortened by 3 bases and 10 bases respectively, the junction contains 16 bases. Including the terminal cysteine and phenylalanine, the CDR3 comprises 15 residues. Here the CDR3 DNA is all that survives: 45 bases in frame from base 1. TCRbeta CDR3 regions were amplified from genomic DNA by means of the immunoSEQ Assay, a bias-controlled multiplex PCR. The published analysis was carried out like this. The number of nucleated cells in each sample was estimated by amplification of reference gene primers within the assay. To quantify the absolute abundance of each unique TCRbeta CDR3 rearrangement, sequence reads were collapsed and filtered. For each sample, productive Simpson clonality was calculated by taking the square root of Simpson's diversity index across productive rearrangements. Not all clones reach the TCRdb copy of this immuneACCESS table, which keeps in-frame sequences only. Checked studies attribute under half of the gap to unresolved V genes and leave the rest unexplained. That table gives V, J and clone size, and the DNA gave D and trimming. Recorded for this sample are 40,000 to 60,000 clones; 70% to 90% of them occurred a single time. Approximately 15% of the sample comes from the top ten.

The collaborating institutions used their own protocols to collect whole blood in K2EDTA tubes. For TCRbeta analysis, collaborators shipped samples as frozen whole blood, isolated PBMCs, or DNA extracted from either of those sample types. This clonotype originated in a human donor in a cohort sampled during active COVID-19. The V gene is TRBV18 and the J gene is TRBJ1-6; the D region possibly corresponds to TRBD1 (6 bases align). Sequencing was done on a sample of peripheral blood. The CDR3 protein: CASSPVQGSESPLHF. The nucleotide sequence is TGTGCCAGCTCACCCGTTCAGGGGAGTGAGTCACCCCTCCACTTT.